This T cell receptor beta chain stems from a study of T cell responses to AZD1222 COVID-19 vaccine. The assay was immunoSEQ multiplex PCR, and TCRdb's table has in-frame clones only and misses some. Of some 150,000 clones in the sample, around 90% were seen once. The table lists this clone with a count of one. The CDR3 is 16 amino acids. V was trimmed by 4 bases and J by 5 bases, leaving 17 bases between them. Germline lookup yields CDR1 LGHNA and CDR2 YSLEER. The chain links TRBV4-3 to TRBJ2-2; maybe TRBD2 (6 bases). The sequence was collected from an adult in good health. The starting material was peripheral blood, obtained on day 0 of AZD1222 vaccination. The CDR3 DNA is TGCGCCAGCAGCCCAGGCATATGGGGGGAAACCGGGGAGCTGTTTTTT. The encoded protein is CASSPGIWGETGELFF.